This T cell receptor beta chain is from a study of cytomegalovirus exposure and HLA in healthy donors. Study results and caveats: Later analysis identified a missense DCLRE1C variant that was linked to TCR beta V- and J-gene trimming. Later analysis suggested most CMV-associated TCR beta chains were HLA-restricted. As confirmed in vitro, three CMV-associated chains were specific for CMV antigens.

As concerns this clone: Its antigen is still unknown.

V was trimmed by 0 bases and J by 3 bases, leaving 5 bases between them. This CDR3 spans 13 amino acids. Germline assignment: CDR1 LGHNA and CDR2 YNFKEQ. PCR involved 60 Vbeta and 13 Jbeta primers. Some clones are missing from TCRdb's copy, which holds only in-frame ones; the method was immunoSEQ multiplex PCR. The data contain roughly 110,000 clones, 79% of them singletons. Specimen: PBMCs. This clonotype was sampled from a woman between 18 and 30 years old in good health and CMV-seropositive. The V and J genes are TRBV4-2 and TRBJ2-5; TRBD1 might be the D (5 bases). CDR3 in DNA: TGTGCCAGCAGCCAAGAACAGGAAGAGACCCAGTACTTC. Amino acids: CASSQEQEETQYF.